Below are 9 T cell receptor beta chains sequenced from a single sample in a study of T cell responses to AZD1222 COVID-19 vaccine. The repertoire was sequenced with immunoSEQ multiplex PCR; TCRdb's copy has only in-frame clones and lacks some. The sample records some 120,000 clones, over 90% being singletons. The sequences come from peripheral blood, collected on day 0 of AZD1222 vaccination. The receptors here all came from an adult in good health.

V is TRBV19 and J is TRBJ1-1; D is unclear. The CDR3 loop spans 13 amino acids. Trimming left V 6 bases short and J 0 bases short, with 8 bases between. Germline values: CDR1 LNHDA, CDR2 SQIVND (reference sequence). CDR3 amino acids: CASSLGMNTEAFF. In DNA, the CDR3 is TGTGCCAGTAGCCTGGGGATGAACACTGAAGCTTTCTTT.

The chain has TRBV2 and TRBJ1-6; 7 positions agree with TRBD1. From germline, CDR1 is SNHLY and CDR2 FYNNEI. Losses at the gene ends were 4 bases for V and 8 bases for J; bases not matched to a gene: 8. The CDR3 has 15 amino acids. In nucleotides, the CDR3 is TGTGCCAGCAGTGCACAGGGGCTACTTGATTCACCCCTCCACTTT. This sequence encodes CASSAQGLLDSPLHF.

The chain employs TRBV6-5 and TRBJ1-2; TRBD1 matches at 9 bases. Losses at the gene ends were 4 bases for V and 6 bases for J; bases not matched to a gene: 9. This CDR3 is built from 15 residues. CDR1 and CDR2 (germline): MNHEY, SVGAGI. CDR3 loop: CASSWDREVYNGYTF. The CDR3 DNA is TGTGCCAGCAGTTGGGACAGGGAGGTTTATAATGGCTACACCTTC.

In its sample, this clone was seen once. This chain joins TRBV5-6 and TRBJ1-1; D not resolved. The V end was cut by 0 bases, the J end by 6 bases, with 12 bases between. Germline V lookup: CDR1 SGHDT, CDR2 YYEEEE. CDR3 length: 14 amino acids. This CDR3 is CASSLGVWMAEAFF. CDR3 sequence (DNA): TGTGCCAGCAGCTTGGGGGTCTGGATGGCTGAAGCTTTCTTT.

The chain employs TRBV12-5 and TRBJ1-1; maybe TRBD1 (6 bases). The length of the CDR3 is 15 residues. Germline V gene lookup returns CDR1 LGHNT and CDR2 FRNRAP. Trimming pared 6 bases from V and 0 bases from J, leaving 14 bases between. CDR3 sequence (DNA): TGTGCTAGTGGCCGCGAAGGACAGATGAACACTGAAGCTTTCTTT. Protein: CASGREGQMNTEAFF.

Regarding this clone: The sample holds other DNA sequences that translate to the same CDR3. This sequence joins TRBV6-5 and TRBJ1-5; D not resolved. Trimming shortened V by 0 bases and J by 6 bases, and 6 bases separated the two germline ends. This CDR3 has 13 residues. CDR1 is MNHEY, CDR2 SVGAGI, per germline. CDR3 nucleotides: TGTGCCAGCAGTTACTCGAGAGGTCAGCCCCAGCATTTT. The encoded protein is CASSYSRGQPQHF.

This chain uses TRBV5-1 with TRBJ1-1; D may be TRBD1 (5 bases). CDR3 length: 16 residues. V lost 4 bases and J 3 bases, leaving 19 bases between the germline ends. Looked up from germline, CDR1 is SGHRS and CDR2 is YFSETQ. As DNA, the CDR3 is TGCGCCAGCAGCCGGGGACTTGGGGCGGAGGACACTGAAGCTTTCTTT. It specifies CASSRGLGAEDTEAFF.

The chain couples TRBV25-1 to TRBJ1-1; D is perhaps TRBD1 (6 bases). With 5 bases removed from V and 10 bases from J, the gap between germline ends came to 14 bases. This CDR3 is built from 12 residues. CDR1 MGHDK and CDR2 SYGVNS come from the germline V gene. The CDR3 DNA follows: TGTGCCAGCAGTATGTACAGGGAGGCAGCTTTCTTT. It codes for CASSMYREAAFF.

V gene TRBV10-3 combines with J gene TRBJ2-1, with D tentatively TRBD2 (6 bases). Germline-derived CDR1 and CDR2 are ENHRY and SYGVKD. The V end lost 4 bases, the J end lost 5 bases, and 9 bases lay between the germline ends. There are 13 residues in the CDR3. In nucleotides, the CDR3 is TGTGCCATCAGTGCAAGGACTAACAATGAGCAGTTCTTC. The encoded protein is CAISARTNNEQFF.